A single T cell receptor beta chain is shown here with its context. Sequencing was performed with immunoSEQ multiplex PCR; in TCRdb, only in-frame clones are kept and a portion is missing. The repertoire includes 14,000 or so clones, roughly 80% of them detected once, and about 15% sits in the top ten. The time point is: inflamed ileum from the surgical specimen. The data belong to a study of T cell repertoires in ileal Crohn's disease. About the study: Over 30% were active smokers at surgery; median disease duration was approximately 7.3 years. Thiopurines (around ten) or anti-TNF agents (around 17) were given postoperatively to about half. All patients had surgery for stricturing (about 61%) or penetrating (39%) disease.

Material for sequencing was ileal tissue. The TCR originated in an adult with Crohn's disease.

The CDR3 nucleotides are TGTGCCAGCAGTTTCAGGGCCGGCGGCTCCTATAATTCACCCCTCCACTTT. This codes for CASSFRAGGSYNSPLHF. This chain links TRBV27 with TRBJ1-6; tentatively, D is TRBD1 (5 bases). Germline CDR1 and CDR2: MNHEY and SMNVEV (reference sequence). Trimming stripped 3 bases from V and 0 bases from J, with 12 bases between. The length of the CDR3 is 17 residues.